There are a few counts of the clone carrying this T cell receptor (beta chain). Antigen specificity is unknown. Template switching created a universal primer site, and the cDNA included unique molecular identifiers. One entry per CDR3 protein, called by TCRdb with MiXCR from the 5' RACE reads. The data hold roughly 1,500,000 distinct CDR3 sequences, with roughly 35% observed a single time. The data derive from a study of identical twins. The donor group consisted entirely of healthy Caucasians. Overall study findings and caveats: In cord blood, abundant beta clonotypes had fewer insertions; memory showed no trend.

The sequence came from a newborn girl in good health. The sample comprised cord blood.

CDR3 loop: CASSFGRVGYGYTF. The CDR3 DNA is TGTGCCAGCAGTTTCGGCCGGGTCGGGTATGGCTACACCTTC. The chain links TRBV27 to TRBJ1-2; D is ambiguous. Between the trimmed V and J ends, which lost 3 bases and 5 bases, there was a span of 13 bases. This CDR3 region has 14 residues. Germline CDR1 MNHEY, CDR2 SMNVEV (reference sequence).